The subject of this entry is one TCR beta chain. This entry is derived from a study of blood T cell repertoires in COVID-19. Study overall: Acute and convalescent COVID-19 specimens originated in the United States, Italy and Spain.

Germline V gives CDR1 LNHNV, CDR2 YYDKDF (reference sequence). Trimming cost V 1 base and J 0 bases, with 9 bases left between them. The CDR3 has 16 residues. Original methodology: Scientists estimated how many nucleated cells there were by amplifying reference gene primers. Sequenced by immunoSEQ multiplex PCR; TCRdb stores in-frame clones only, minus some. Clonal size and the V and J genes are those of that table, whereas D and trimming came from the DNA. The data contain around 65,000 clones, 65% to 85% of them singletons. Sequencing input: peripheral blood. This chain connects TRBV15 to TRBJ1-4; D gene uncertain. The origin of this receptor is a woman older than 75 with active or convalescent COVID-19. CDR3 protein: CATSRGFTATNEKLFF. The CDR3 coding sequence is TGTGCCACCAGCAGAGGTTTCACAGCAACTAATGAAAAACTGTTTTTT.